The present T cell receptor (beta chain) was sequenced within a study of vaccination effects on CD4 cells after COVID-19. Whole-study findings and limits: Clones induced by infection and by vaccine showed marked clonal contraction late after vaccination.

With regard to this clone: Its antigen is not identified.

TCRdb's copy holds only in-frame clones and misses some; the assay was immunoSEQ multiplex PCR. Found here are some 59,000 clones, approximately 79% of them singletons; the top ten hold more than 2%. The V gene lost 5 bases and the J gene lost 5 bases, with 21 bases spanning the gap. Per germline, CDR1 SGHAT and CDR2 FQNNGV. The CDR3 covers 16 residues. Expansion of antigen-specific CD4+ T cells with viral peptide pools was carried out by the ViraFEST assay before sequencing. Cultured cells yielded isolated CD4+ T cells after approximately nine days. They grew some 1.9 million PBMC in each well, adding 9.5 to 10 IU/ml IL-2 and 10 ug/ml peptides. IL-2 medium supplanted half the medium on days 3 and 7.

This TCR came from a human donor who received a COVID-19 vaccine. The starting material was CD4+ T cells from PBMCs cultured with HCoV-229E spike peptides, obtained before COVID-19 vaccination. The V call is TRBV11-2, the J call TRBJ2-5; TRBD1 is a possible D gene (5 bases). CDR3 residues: CASSPTPGSRVETQYF. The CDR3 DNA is TGTGCCAGCAGCCCGACCCCAGGGTCCCGGGTGGAGACCCAGTACTTC.